This record concerns one TCR beta chain sequence. This sample is part of a study of blood T cell repertoires in COVID-19. Cohorts were assigned according to the clinical history that participants reported. The method was immunoSEQ multiplex PCR; TCRdb's version includes in-frame clones alone and lacks a portion of them. Altogether around 360,000 clones are present, roughly 90% being singletons, with the ten largest covering 2.5% to 3%. The TCR sequence derives from a woman aged 25-40 years who had recovered from COVID-19. The specimen was PBMCs or T cells enriched from blood (not recorded which).

The CDR3 DNA is TGTGCCAGTAGGGCTAGCGGGGTATCTATAGAGCAGTTCTTC. Residues: CASRASGVSIEQFF. The chain is built from TRBV19 and TRBJ2-1; the match to TRBD2 covers 9 bases. This CDR3 is built from 14 residues. Germline values: CDR1 LNHDA, CDR2 SQIVND (reference sequence). Trimming cost V 6 bases and J 10 bases; bases outside gene matches: 10.